The rows below give T cell receptor beta chains drawn from one sample of a study of blood T cell repertoires in COVID-19. Clones were sequenced by immunoSEQ multiplex PCR, and TCRdb holds only the in-frame ones, with some missing. This sample has about 200,000 clones; 82% occur once, and the top ten carry 8% to 10%. Sequencing input: peripheral blood. These receptors were obtained from a woman older than 75 with COVID-19, enrolled during active disease. CDR3s leave out the opening cysteine and the closing phenylalanine or tryptophan.

v_call: TRBV2; j_call: TRBJ2-3; cdr3_aa: ASKPRADTQY
v_call: TRBV18; j_call: TRBJ2-5; cdr3_aa: ASSNDRVQETQY
v_call: TRBV10-3; j_call: TRBJ1-5; cdr3_aa: AIGGHDEVQPQH
v_call: TRBV27; j_call: TRBJ2-7; cdr3_aa: ASRPRLAGGTYEQY
v_call: TRBV5-4; j_call: TRBJ2-2; cdr3_aa: ASSPRGRDTGELF
v_call: TRBV5-6; j_call: TRBJ1-2; cdr3_aa: ASTPGQGVGYT
v_call: TRBV28; j_call: TRBJ1-2; cdr3_aa: ASSLLTGVPMGYT
v_call: TRBV6-5; j_call: TRBJ2-2; cdr3_aa: ASNGWSTGELF
v_call: TRBV6-5; j_call: TRBJ1-6; cdr3_aa: ASSLGQGFRSPLH
v_call: TRBV29-1; j_call: TRBJ2-7; cdr3_aa: SVSEGFAGVLEQY
v_call: TRBV5-8; j_call: TRBJ1-5; cdr3_aa: ASSSGQLLGNQPQH
v_call: TRBV6-6; j_call: TRBJ1-1; cdr3_aa: ASTLDRATEAF
v_call: TRBV28; j_call: TRBJ2-7; cdr3_aa: ASGDFYYEQY
v_call: TRBV5-1; j_call: TRBJ2-5; cdr3_aa: ASSLAVGGPETQY
v_call: TRBV2; j_call: TRBJ1-5; cdr3_aa: ASSEGGQGLGQPQH
v_call: TRBV28; j_call: TRBJ2-1; cdr3_aa: ASSLSGSYNEQF
v_call: TRBV4-2; j_call: TRBJ2-7; cdr3_aa: ASSRLGLAGVITYEQY
v_call: TRBV7-2; j_call: TRBJ2-2; cdr3_aa: ASSPHGTHLTGELF
v_call: TRBV7-3; j_call: TRBJ2-5; cdr3_aa: ASSPIGGGETQY
v_call: TRBV6-2/TRBV6-3; j_call: TRBJ2-5; cdr3_aa: ASSSSGARVETQY
v_call: TRBV19; j_call: TRBJ1-1; cdr3_aa: ASSIIGNTEAF
v_call: TRBV6-5; j_call: TRBJ2-1; cdr3_aa: ASSFRISRSYNEQF
v_call: TRBV6-5; j_call: TRBJ2-1; cdr3_aa: ASSYSGGSYNEQF
v_call: TRBV20-1; j_call: TRBJ1-1; cdr3_aa: SARFRAEAF
v_call: TRBV15; j_call: TRBJ2-5; cdr3_aa: ATSRTSGGPYRETQY
v_call: TRBV18; j_call: TRBJ1-3; cdr3_aa: ASSPIPASDVLSGNTIY
v_call: TRBV19; j_call: TRBJ2-5; cdr3_aa: ASSWRGLQETQY
v_call: TRBV10-2; j_call: TRBJ1-1; cdr3_aa: ASSVTGKNFRNTEAF
v_call: TRBV6-5; j_call: TRBJ2-7; cdr3_aa: ASSYAPTYEQY
v_call: TRBV5-1; j_call: TRBJ2-5; cdr3_aa: ASSSSSGQETQY
v_call: TRBV9; j_call: TRBJ1-5; cdr3_aa: ASSTGTGGDQPQH
v_call: TRBV5-5; j_call: TRBJ2-3; cdr3_aa: ASSLRPGDRTTDTQY
v_call: TRBV6-2/TRBV6-3; j_call: TRBJ2-1; cdr3_aa: ASSSSLYVGGLPYNEQF
v_call: TRBV27; j_call: TRBJ2-2; cdr3_aa: ASSISGSFPGELF
v_call: TRBV7-9; j_call: TRBJ1-5; cdr3_aa: ASSLGSGAGQPQH
v_call: TRBV5-1; j_call: TRBJ1-1; cdr3_aa: ASSLGTGGNTEAF
v_call: TRBV5-1; j_call: TRBJ1-6; cdr3_aa: ASSPTSTGSPLH
v_call: TRBV9; j_call: TRBJ1-6; cdr3_aa: ASSEGDRGLSPLH
v_call: TRBV24-1; j_call: TRBJ2-3; cdr3_aa: ATRAAGPDTQY
v_call: TRBV27; j_call: TRBJ1-1; cdr3_aa: ASSSYGNTEAF
v_call: TRBV7-3; j_call: TRBJ2-5; cdr3_aa: ASSVGTSGGQETQY
v_call: TRBV5-1; j_call: TRBJ2-5; cdr3_aa: ASSPMGGKETQY
v_call: TRBV20-1; j_call: TRBJ2-7; cdr3_aa: SASYGGGPRSYEQY
v_call: TRBV9; j_call: TRBJ1-4; cdr3_aa: ASSVVPGLNEKLF
v_call: TRBV3-1/TRBV3-2; j_call: TRBJ2-3; cdr3_aa: ASSHTGADTQY
v_call: TRBV5-1; j_call: TRBJ1-6; cdr3_aa: ASSLIPGQANSPLH
v_call: TRBV28; j_call: TRBJ1-1; cdr3_aa: ASALGGFLGTEAF